One sample yielded the 2 T cell receptor beta chains listed below, sequenced in a study of beta chain features in type 1 diabetes. Reverse transcription of all isolated RNA meant that expressed TCRB transcripts were sequenced. Clones were sequenced by immunoSEQ multiplex PCR, and TCRdb holds only the in-frame ones, with some missing. Of over 100,000 clones in the sample, 40% were seen once. Material for sequencing was stem cell memory CD4+ T cells from blood. These receptors were obtained from a woman aged 18-29 years in good health.

The table lists this clone with a few counts. The chain recombines TRBV5-1 with TRBJ2-3; D is unresolved. CDR3 length: 16 residues. Germline V gives CDR1 SGHRS, CDR2 YFSETQ. Trimming removed 0 bases from V and 1 base from J, with 12 bases in between. CDR3 sequence reads: CASSLVRDSGTDTQYF. In nucleotides, the CDR3 is TGCGCCAGCAGCTTGGTTCGCGACTCAGGCACAGATACGCAGTATTTT.

The rearrangement uses TRBV6-4 and TRBJ2-7; TRBD1 is a possible D gene (6 bases). From germline, CDR1 is MRHNA and CDR2 SNTAGT. The CDR3 runs 15 residues. V lost 4 bases and J 4 bases, leaving 17 bases between the germline ends. CDR3 nucleotide sequence: TGTGCCAGCAGTGTGGCCAGGGGACCGAGTTACGAGCAGTACTTC. It translates to CASSVARGPSYEQYF.